This T cell receptor (beta chain) was captured by sequencing in a study of cytomegalovirus exposure and HLA in healthy donors. As for the study in general: Sequencing of some 190 million T cells in an earlier analysis found more than 100 million unique TCR beta sequences.

It was with 60 Vbeta and 13 Jbeta primers that the PCR ran. Authors' methods: About 11 million of 75 million to 85 million unique TCR beta chains were shared, per a later count. The assay was immunoSEQ multiplex PCR, and TCRdb's table has in-frame clones only and misses some. The D gene and trimming were derived from the DNA, and the V and J assignments and clone size from that table. This table holds around 120,000 clones, approximately 80% found once. CDR1 is SGHDT and CDR2 is YYEEEE in the germline V gene. J was trimmed by 1 base and V by 4 bases; bases with no gene match: 14. The CDR3 is 19 residues long.

The receptor was isolated from a man aged 30 to 45 in good health and CMV-seropositive. Sequencing was performed on PBMCs. The gene calls are TRBV5-6 and TRBJ2-3; TRBD2 matches 11 bases. The CDR3 spells CASSASGTSGLRGTDTQYF. The CDR3 DNA sequence: TGTGCCAGCAGCGCCTCCGGGACTAGCGGATTGCGGGGCACAGATACGCAGTATTTT. Based on the CDR3 plus reference TRBV5-6 and TRBJ2-3, the full variable domain is DAGVTQSPTHLIKTRGQQVTLRCSPKSGHDTVSWYQQALGQGPQFIFQYYEEEERQRGNFPDRFSGHQFPNYSSELNVNALLLGDSALYLCASSASGTSGLRGTDTQYFGPGTRLTVL.